This is a list of T cell receptor beta chains from one sample in a study of patients and donors after allogeneic stem cell transplantation. TCRdb recomputed calls from the RT-PCR reads with MiXCR, one row per CDR3 protein. The data contain hundreds of thousands of distinct CDR3 sequences, 16% of them singletons. Sequencing used blood, either unsorted or a sorted T cell fraction (not recorded which). These TCRs come from a human donor who was either an allogeneic HSCT recipient or a stem cell or donor lymphocyte infusion donor (not recorded which). It is not recorded whose cells these are; they may come from a transplant donor. Both conserved end residues are part of each CDR3. Each record gives: D gene, J gene, V gene, clone size, CDR3 DNA, CDR3 protein. D genes are given only for firm matches. Not all rows give a size; the values are once, few, many and, for expanded clones, a class.

TRBD1 | TRBJ1-6 | TRBV10-3 | . | TGTGCCATCAGCCTACAGGGACAGAGTTCACCCCTCCACTTT | CAISLQGQSSPLHF
TRBD1 | TRBJ1-1 | TRBV5-1 | few | TGCGCCAGCAGCTTGTGGGCGAGGACAGGGGAATCTGAAGCTTTCTTT | CASSLWARTGESEAFF
TRBD2 | TRBJ2-1 | TRBV5-1 | . | TGCGCCAGCAGCTTGGGCGGGGGGGCCGCGTCCTACAATGAGCAGTTCTTC | CASSLGGGAASYNEQFF
. | TRBJ2-3 | TRBV5-1 | many | TGCGCCAGCAGCCCCTATCGGGCGTCCAGCACAGATACGCAGTATTTT | CASSPYRASSTDTQYF
. | TRBJ2-1 | TRBV6-1 | . | TGTGCCAGCAGTGTGGTCTCTAGCAGGGACAATGAGCAGTTCTTC | CASSVVSSRDNEQFF
TRBD1 | TRBJ1-6 | TRBV7-8 | . | TGTGCCAGCAGCTTATTTCAGGGGGCACGGAAAAATTCACCCCTCCACTTT | CASSLFQGARKNSPLHF
TRBD1 | TRBJ1-1 | TRBV28 | . | TGTGCCAGCAGTTTATGGGGACAGTCGCGCACTGAAGCTTTCTTT | CASSLWGQSRTEAFF
. | TRBJ2-6 | TRBV12-3/TRBV12-4 | many | TGTGCCAGCAGTTTTTTAGCTGGGGCCAACGTCCTGACTTTC | CASSFLAGANVLTF
TRBD2 | TRBJ2-4 | TRBV7-3 | . | TGTGCCAGCAGCTCAGGACTAGCCGGGGGTGACATTCAGTACTTC | CASSSGLAGGDIQYF
TRBD2 | TRBJ2-3 | TRBV3-1 | . | TGTGCCAGCAGCCAGAGGAGCGGGGGGTCTTACACAGATACGCAGTATTTT | CASSQRSGGSYTDTQYF
TRBD2 | TRBJ2-4 | TRBV6-1 | . | TGTGCCAGCAGTCGGGGGAGTAGCGGGAGCGAGGGCATTCAGTACTTC | CASSRGSSGSEGIQYF
. | TRBJ2-5 | TRBV10-2 | many | TGCGCCAGCATTAGAAGTGTGAAGGCCAGAGGAGAGACCCAGTACTTC | CASIRSVKARGETQYF
. | TRBJ2-2 | TRBV5-1 | . | TGCGCCAGCAGCTATGGGGCGAGTGGGGAGCTGTTTTTT | CASSYGASGELFF
TRBD2 | TRBJ2-3 | TRBV10-3 | . | TGTGCCATCATTAGCGGGAGATCAGATACGCAGTATTTT | CAIISGRSDTQYF
. | TRBJ2-6 | TRBV11-2 | few | TGTGCCAGCAGCCCAGGGGACACCTCTGGGGCCAACGTCCTGACTTTC | CASSPGDTSGANVLTF
. | TRBJ2-3 | TRBV20-1 | . | TGCAGTGCTAGAGACCCCCAGTATTTT | CSARDPQYF
. | TRBJ2-7 | TRBV5-6 | few | TGTGCCAGCAGGCCCCAGGGGGGGACCTACGAGCAGTACTTC | CASRPQGGTYEQYF
TRBD2 | TRBJ2-7 | TRBV20-1 | . | TGCAGTGCCCAAGGAGGACTAGCGGTCTACGAGCAGTACTTC | CSAQGGLAVYEQYF
. | TRBJ2-2 | TRBV7-6 | many | TGTGCCAGCAGCTCCCGACAGGGGGAGCTGTTTTTT | CASSSRQGELFF
. | TRBJ1-2 | TRBV24-1 | few | TGTGCCTCCCTCAGACGGTATCGGTATGGCTACACCTTC | CASLRRYRYGYTF
. | TRBJ2-7 | TRBV18 | . | TGTGCCAGCTCACCTCCGGGCCGACCGGGAGACGAGCAGTACTTC | CASSPPGRPGDEQYF
TRBD1 | TRBJ1-6 | TRBV4-3 | few | TGCGCCAGCAGCCGAAGACTCGGACAGGGCTCGAGCTCCTATAATTCACCCCTCCACTTT | CASSRRLGQGSSSYNSPLHF
. | TRBJ2-7 | TRBV9 | many | TGTGCCAGCAGCGTAGAGGACAGCTACGAGCAGTACTTC | CASSVEDSYEQYF
. | TRBJ1-3 | TRBV3-1 | many | TGTGCCAGCAGCCGACCTCTGGCTAACTCTGGAAACACCATATATTTT | CASSRPLANSGNTIYF
. | TRBJ2-3 | TRBV6-5 | few | TGTGCCAGCAGTTACGCGGGGTTCACAGATACGCAGTATTTT | CASSYAGFTDTQYF
. | TRBJ2-2 | TRBV27 | few | TGTGCCAGCAGTTTTACGGTTACTAACACCGGGGAGCTGTTTTTT | CASSFTVTNTGELFF
. | TRBJ2-1 | TRBV15 | few | TGTGCCACCAGCAGAGAAGGGGGACTTCCCCGATACAATGAGCAGTTCTTC | CATSREGGLPRYNEQFF
. | TRBJ1-5 | TRBV3-1 | few | TGTGCCAGCAGCCAAGGGGCAGGGAGGTGGGTTCAGCCCCAGCATTTT | CASSQGAGRWVQPQHF
. | TRBJ1-3 | TRBV5-1 | . | TGCGCCAGCAGCTTGGTGAACACACAGGGAAACACCATATATTTT | CASSLVNTQGNTIYF
. | TRBJ2-1 | TRBV5-6 | few | TGTGCCAGCAGCCCGGACAGCTCGAGCTCCTACAATGAGCAGTTCTTC | CASSPDSSSSYNEQFF
. | TRBJ1-1 | TRBV7-8 | few | TGTGCCAGCAGCTCGTCGGACACCGGGGAAGCTTTCTTT | CASSSSDTGEAFF